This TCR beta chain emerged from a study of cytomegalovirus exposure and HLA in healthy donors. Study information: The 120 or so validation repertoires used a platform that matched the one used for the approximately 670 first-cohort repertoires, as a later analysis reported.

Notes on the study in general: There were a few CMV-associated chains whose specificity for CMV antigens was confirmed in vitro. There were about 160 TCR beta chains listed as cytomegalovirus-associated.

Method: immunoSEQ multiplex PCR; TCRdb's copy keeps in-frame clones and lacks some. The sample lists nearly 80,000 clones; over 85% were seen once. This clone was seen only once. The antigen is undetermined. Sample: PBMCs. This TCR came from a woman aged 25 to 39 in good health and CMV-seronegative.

The CDR3 region is CASSLTGRTYEQYF. CDR3 nucleotide sequence: TGTGCCAGCAGTCTCACCGGGAGGACCTACGAGCAGTACTTC. V is TRBV27 and J is TRBJ2-7; 7 nucleotides align to TRBD2. The CDR3 has 14 residues. With V trimmed by 5 bases and J by 2 bases, 6 bases remained unmatched. Looked up from germline, CDR1 is MNHEY and CDR2 is SMNVEV (reference sequence).